A selection of T cell receptor beta chains follows, all from one sample in a study of blood T cell repertoires in COVID-19. The table came from immunoSEQ multiplex PCR; TCRdb's copy has only in-frame clones and leaves some out. This table has some 450,000 clones, over 85% appearing once. Material for sequencing was peripheral blood. Every receptor here comes from a man between 18 and 29 years old with COVID-19, enrolled during active disease. Each CDR3 is given with its conserved first and last residue. A D gene is named only where the DNA matches it firmly. Expanded clones get a size class; other rows say once, few or many, or leave the size out.

abundance,d_gene,v_gene,j_gene,CDR3nt,CDR3aa
.,TRBD1,TRBV7-9,TRBJ1-2,TGTGCCAGCACCCCAGGGGGTCTGTCGGCCGGCTACACCTTC,CASTPGGLSAGYTF
.,.,TRBV27,TRBJ1-2,TGTGCCAGCAGTTTATCGGGTGGGGGCGGGTACTATGGCTACACCTTC,CASSLSGGGGYYGYTF
.,.,TRBV5-1,TRBJ1-3,TGCGCCAGCAGCTTGCCAACTGGAAACACCATATATTTT,CASSLPTGNTIYF
.,.,TRBV11-3,TRBJ2-2,TGTGCCAGCAGCTTAGGCCTCAGGGGAGACACCGGGGAGCTGTTTTTT,CASSLGLRGDTGELFF
.,.,TRBV21-1,TRBJ2-7,TGTGCCAGCAGCAAAGGAAGACGACAGGTCAGCTCCTACGAGCAGTACTTC,CASSKGRRQVSSYEQYF
few,TRBD1,TRBV5-5,TRBJ1-1,TGTGCCAGCAGCTTCACAGGGGTCAAAGCTTTCTTT,CASSFTGVKAFF
.,TRBD2,TRBV5-1,TRBJ2-1,TGCGCCAGCAGCTTGGAAGGACTAGCGGGGGGGCTTAATGAGCAGTTCTTC,CASSLEGLAGGLNEQFF
once,TRBD2,TRBV5-1,TRBJ2-5,TGCGCCAGCAGCCTTGTACTGGGAGCGGGGGGAGAGACCCAGTACTTC,CASSLVLGAGGETQYF
.,.,TRBV12-3/TRBV12-4,TRBJ2-7,TGTGCCAGCAGCCCTCAGGGACTGAGGGAGCAGTACTTC,CASSPQGLREQYF
once,.,TRBV5-1,TRBJ1-6,TGCGCCAGCACCCTATCCGGAGGGCCACTTTACTCCTATAATTCACCCCTCCACTTT,CASTLSGGPLYSYNSPLHF
.,TRBD1,TRBV6-1,TRBJ1-4,TGTGCCAGCAGTGATCAGACAGGGGGACGCGAAAAACTGTTTTTT,CASSDQTGGREKLFF
.,TRBD1,TRBV18,TRBJ2-5,TGTGCCAGCTCACCCACCGGGACAGGGGCTGAGACCCAGTACTTC,CASSPTGTGAETQYF
.,.,TRBV6-6,TRBJ2-3,TGTGCCAGCAGTTTGCGTCGGGTTGGCACAGATACGCAGTATTTT,CASSLRRVGTDTQYF
.,.,TRBV28,TRBJ2-2,TGTGCCAGCAGTTTAGGGGGCAGGACGACCGGGGAGCTGTTTTTT,CASSLGGRTTGELFF
.,.,TRBV19,TRBJ2-7,TGTGCCAGTAGTGTCGGGGGAGCCGAGCAGTACTTC,CASSVGGAEQYF
.,.,TRBV5-1,TRBJ1-3,TGCGCCAGCAGCTCAAACCCCCAGGGTACTGGAAACACCATATATTTT,CASSSNPQGTGNTIYF
once,TRBD2,TRBV5-1,TRBJ2-7,TGCGCCAGCAGCTTGGAGGGACTAGCGGGAACCTACGAGCAGTACTTC,CASSLEGLAGTYEQYF
.,TRBD2,TRBV14,TRBJ2-7,TGTGCCAGCGCCCATAGCGGGAGTTCCGCCTCCTACGAGCAGTACTTC,CASAHSGSSASYEQYF
.,.,TRBV7-2,TRBJ2-7,TGTGCCAGCAGCCTGGGACTGTCCTACGAGCAGTACTTC,CASSLGLSYEQYF
.,TRBD2,TRBV27,TRBJ2-5,TGTGCCAGCAGTTCGGGACTAGCGGGAGGAATTCGAACAGAGACCCAGTACTTC,CASSSGLAGGIRTETQYF
few,.,TRBV7-2,TRBJ1-1,TGTGCCAGCAGCTTACAGGGGAACACTGAAGCTTTCTTT,CASSLQGNTEAFF
.,TRBD1,TRBV28,TRBJ2-1,TGTGCCAGCAGTTCAAGGACAGGGGGGAATGAGCAGTTCTTC,CASSSRTGGNEQFF
.,TRBD2,TRBV5-1,TRBJ2-6,TGCGCCAGCAGCTTTGCTGTATTGGTAGCGGGGCCGTCTGGGGCCAACGTCCTGACTTTC,CASSFAVLVAGPSGANVLTF
.,TRBD1,TRBV27,TRBJ1-5,TGTGCCAGCAGTCCAACAGGAGACAGGGAAAGAAGGCAGCCCCAGCATTTT,CASSPTGDRERRQPQHF
.,.,TRBV7-6,TRBJ2-1,TGTGCCAGCAGCACCAGGGCCGGGAGTACGTACAATGAGCAGTTCTTC,CASSTRAGSTYNEQFF
.,TRBD1,TRBV5-1,TRBJ2-5,TGCGCCAGCAGCTTGTGGGACAGGGGAGGGGAGACCCAGTACTTC,CASSLWDRGGETQYF
.,TRBD2,TRBV5-1,TRBJ2-5,TGCGCCAGCAGCGCAGGGACTAGCGGGAGGTTGGGGCAAGAGACCCAGTACTTC,CASSAGTSGRLGQETQYF
.,.,TRBV7-8,TRBJ1-3,TGTGCCAGCAGCTTAGCCCCCAAAAATTCTGGAAACACCATATATTTT,CASSLAPKNSGNTIYF
few,TRBD2,TRBV2,TRBJ2-3,TGTGCCACTAGCGGACCCTTCACAGATACGCAGTATTTT,CATSGPFTDTQYF
once,TRBD2,TRBV5-1,TRBJ2-1,TGCGCCAGCAGCTCTACCGCGGGGAGGGCTCATGAGCAGTTCTTC,CASSSTAGRAHEQFF
.,.,TRBV27,TRBJ1-2,TGTGCCAGCAGTTTAAAAGGAGGCGGCTACACCTTC,CASSLKGGGYTF
.,TRBD2,TRBV4-1,TRBJ2-7,TGCGCCAGCAGCCCGGTCGGACTAGCCGGCCTTGGGGGGCAGTACTTC,CASSPVGLAGLGGQYF
.,TRBD1,TRBV19,TRBJ1-3,TGTGCCAGTAGTAGGACAGGGGGCTCTGGAAACACCATATATTTT,CASSRTGGSGNTIYF
.,TRBD1,TRBV5-1,TRBJ2-2,TGCGCCAGCAGCATGGGACAGGGGTATTCCGGGGAGCTGTTTTTT,CASSMGQGYSGELFF
.,.,TRBV3-1/TRBV3-2,TRBJ1-1,TGTGCCAGCAGCCAAGACATGGGAGAGAACACTGAAGCTTTCTTT,CASSQDMGENTEAFF
.,TRBD2,TRBV4-2,TRBJ2-1,TGTGCCAGCAGCCAAGGTCTCGGGACTAGCGGGATTAGTCCCTACAATGAGCAGTTCTTC,CASSQGLGTSGISPYNEQFF
.,TRBD2,TRBV5-4,TRBJ2-3,TGTGCCAGCACCTACCGGACTAGCGCAACAGATACGCAGTATTTT,CASTYRTSATDTQYF
few,.,TRBV2,TRBJ1-6,TGTGCCAGCAGTGATAGAGGGCCGTCCTTTGATTCACCCCTCCACTTT,CASSDRGPSFDSPLHF
few,.,TRBV18,TRBJ2-5,TGTGCCAGCTCACCGCGGGGAAACCTCCAAGAGACCCAGTACTTC,CASSPRGNLQETQYF
.,TRBD1,TRBV13,TRBJ1-1,TGTGCCAGCAGCCCGACCGGGACAGTGAACACTGAAGCTTTCTTT,CASSPTGTVNTEAFF
once,.,TRBV29-1,TRBJ2-7,TGCAGCGCACAGGAATCCTACGAGCAGTACTTC,CSAQESYEQYF
.,TRBD2,TRBV25-1,TRBJ2-3,TGTGCCAGCAGTGACCAGACAGGGACTAGCGCAGATACGCAGTATTTT,CASSDQTGTSADTQYF
once,TRBD1,TRBV19,TRBJ2-7,TGTGCCAGTAGTCCGGGACAGAGAACTTCCTACGAGCAGTACTTC,CASSPGQRTSYEQYF
.,TRBD1,TRBV3-1/TRBV3-2,TRBJ1-2,TGTGCCAGCAGCCAAGGCAACAGGGGGCCCAAACCTAAAACTAACTATGGCTACACCTTC,CASSQGNRGPKPKTNYGYTF
.,.,TRBV3-1/TRBV3-2,TRBJ2-3,TGTGCCAGCAGCCAACCCCCCGCAGATACGCAGTATTTT,CASSQPPADTQYF
few,.,TRBV3-1/TRBV3-2,TRBJ1-5,TGTGCCAGCAGCCAAGGGGTAGAAGGGAGGCAGCCCCAGCATTTT,CASSQGVEGRQPQHF
.,TRBD1,TRBV23-1,TRBJ1-2,TGCGCCAGCAGTGTCTACCTGGACAGGGGAGTTAACTATGGCTACACCTTC,CASSVYLDRGVNYGYTF